This T cell receptor beta chain was retrieved from a study of graft-versus-host responses after intestinal transplantation. Study background: Recipients uniformly received anti-thymocyte globulin induction, followed by tacrolimus and steroids for three to four years. Study results and caveats: Recipient marrow contained GvH clones, some of which appeared first in ileum or blood.

This clone came up a few times. Its cognate antigen is unknown. The repertoire was sequenced with immunoSEQ multiplex PCR; TCRdb's copy has only in-frame clones and lacks some. The table lists fewer than 90,000 clones, about 94% of them singletons. The receptor comes from a human donor who was the organ donor for an intestinal transplant. The input for sequencing was unstimulated CD4+ T cells sorted from spleen or lymph node cells, taken before transplant.

The CDR3 DNA reads as TGTGCCATCAGTGATTTTCAACAGGGGATGGGCTACACCTTC. This gives the protein CAISDFQQGMGYTF. This chain links TRBV10-3 with TRBJ1-2; TRBD1 matches at 7 bases. Germline V gene data show CDR1 as ENHRY and CDR2 as SYGVKD. J was trimmed by 8 bases and V by 3 bases; bases with no gene match: 9. The CDR3 extends over 14 amino acids.